This T cell receptor (beta chain) was recorded in a study of human T cells and chemical hapten exposure. This clonotype was counted many times. This CDR3 comprises 12 residues. V lost 6 bases and J lost 4; bases outside the gene matches: 0. Per germline, CDR1 SGHVS and CDR2 FQNEAQ. TCRdb processed the RACE reads anew with MiXCR; each CDR3 protein has one entry. The table includes about 77,000 distinct CDR3 sequences, over 6.5% detected once. Time point defined: healthy volunteer bleed at 6 weeks. The authors' total RNA extraction used unfractionated whole blood. The receptor was derived from a female donor in good health. Some clones in this sample may be carry-over from other donors' samples. Sequencing was performed on whole blood. The rearrangement joins TRBV7-8 to TRBJ1-5; 7 bases are a match to TRBD1. The CDR3 nucleotides read TGTGCCAGCAGGACAGGGAATCAGCCCCAGCATTTT. Translated, it gives CASRTGNQPQHF.